This T cell receptor (beta chain) was identified in a study of blood T cell repertoires in COVID-19. The CDR3 contains 19 residues. Looked up from germline, CDR1 is MNHEY and CDR2 is SMNVEV (reference sequence). Trimming took 6 bases from V and 4 from J; bases not matched to a gene: 22. Profiling relied on immunoSEQ multiplex PCR, and the TCRdb table lists in-frame clones only, not all of them. This sample has over 200,000 clones, with approximately 89% found just once. Sequencing was done on a sample of PBMCs or T cells enriched from blood (not recorded which). The receptor was isolated from a woman aged 25 to 45 who had been exposed to COVID-19. The V and J genes are TRBV27 and TRBJ1-2; 8 bases match TRBD1. CDR3 protein: CASRGSGGPGMGPPYGYTF. The CDR3 DNA reads TGTGCCAGCAGAGGGTCAGGGGGCCCGGGCATGGGTCCGCCCTATGGCTACACCTTC.